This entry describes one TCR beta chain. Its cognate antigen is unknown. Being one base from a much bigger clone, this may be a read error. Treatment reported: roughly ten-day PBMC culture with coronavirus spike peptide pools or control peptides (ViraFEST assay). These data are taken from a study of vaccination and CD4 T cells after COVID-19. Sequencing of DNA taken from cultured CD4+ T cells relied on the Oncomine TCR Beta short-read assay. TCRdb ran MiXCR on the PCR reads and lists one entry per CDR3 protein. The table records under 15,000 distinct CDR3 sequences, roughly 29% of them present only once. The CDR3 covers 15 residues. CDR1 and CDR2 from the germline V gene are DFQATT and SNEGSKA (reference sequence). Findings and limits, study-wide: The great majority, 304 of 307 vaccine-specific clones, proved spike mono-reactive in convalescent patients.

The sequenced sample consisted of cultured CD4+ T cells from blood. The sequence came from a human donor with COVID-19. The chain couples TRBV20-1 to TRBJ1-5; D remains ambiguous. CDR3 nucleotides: TGCGGTGCTAGTTTGTTCGGTAGGGTGGATCAGCCCCAGCATTTT. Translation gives CGASLFGRVDQPQHF.